The clone carrying this TCR beta chain appeared a few times. All diabetic donors were classified as either type 1 or type 2 diabetes. Donors had no other autoimmune disease or infection in four weeks. Each participant gave about 9.4 milliliters of peripheral blood. The PCR template was genomic DNA. A primer set of 30 forward and 13 reverse primers amplified the CDR3. One entry per CDR3 protein, called by TCRdb with MiXCR from the multiplex PCR reads. Among fewer than 350,000 distinct CDR3 sequences, roughly 44% were seen once, and the ten largest hold roughly 15%. The record originates from a study of type 1 and type 2 diabetes patients. Study background: Sequencing for the whole study yielded more than 15 million paired-end reads.

V lost 3 bases and J lost 1, with 10 bases in between. CDR3 length: 14 residues. Germline-derived CDR1 and CDR2 are SEHNR and FQNEAQ (reference sequence). The chain recombines TRBV7-9 with TRBJ2-7; D might be TRBD2 (5 bases). The TCR comes from a man aged 18 to 30 with type 2 diabetes. Material for sequencing was peripheral blood mononuclear cells (PBMCs). The CDR3 is CASSLEDRSYEQYF. The CDR3 DNA sequence: TGTGCCAGCAGCTTGGAGGACCGTTCCTACGAGCAGTACTTC.